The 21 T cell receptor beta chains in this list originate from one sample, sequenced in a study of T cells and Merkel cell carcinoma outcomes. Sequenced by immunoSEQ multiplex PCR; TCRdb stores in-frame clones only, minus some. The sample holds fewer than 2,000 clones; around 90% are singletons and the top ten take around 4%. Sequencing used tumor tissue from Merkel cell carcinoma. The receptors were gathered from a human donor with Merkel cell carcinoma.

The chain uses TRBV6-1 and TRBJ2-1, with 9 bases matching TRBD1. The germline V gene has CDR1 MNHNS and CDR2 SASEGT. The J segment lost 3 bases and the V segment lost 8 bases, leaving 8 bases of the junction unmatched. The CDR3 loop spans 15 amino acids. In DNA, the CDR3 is TGTGCCAGCTTGAAGGACAGGGGCGTCTACAATGAGCAGTTCTTC. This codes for CASLKDRGVYNEQFF.

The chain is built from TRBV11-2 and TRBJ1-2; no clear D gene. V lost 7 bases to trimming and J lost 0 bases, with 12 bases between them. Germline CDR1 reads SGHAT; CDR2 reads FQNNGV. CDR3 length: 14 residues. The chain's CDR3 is CASTLRDSNYGYTF. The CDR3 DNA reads TGTGCCAGCACGTTGAGGGATTCTAACTATGGCTACACCTTC. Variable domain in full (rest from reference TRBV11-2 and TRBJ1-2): EAGVAQSPRYKIIEKRQSVAFWCNPISGHATLYWYQQILGQGPKLLIQFQNNGVVDDSQLPKDRFSAERLKGVDSTLKIQPAKLEDSAVYLCASTLRDSNYGYTFGSGTRLTVV.

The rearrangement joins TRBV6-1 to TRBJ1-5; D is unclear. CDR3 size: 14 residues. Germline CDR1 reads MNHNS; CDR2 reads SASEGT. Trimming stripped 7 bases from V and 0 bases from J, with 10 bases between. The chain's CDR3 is CASKVTNSNQPQHF. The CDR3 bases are TGTGCCAGCAAGGTCACAAATAGCAATCAGCCCCAGCATTTT.

The CDR3 is CASSRGGYEQYF. CDR3 nucleotide sequence: TGTGCCAGCAGCAGAGGAGGGTACGAGCAGTACTTC. The chain recombines TRBV5-6 with TRBJ2-7; weak D call: TRBD2 (6 bases). V lost 4 bases and J lost 4, with 9 bases in between. CDR1 SGHDT and CDR2 YYEEEE come from the germline V gene. The CDR3 extends over 12 amino acids.

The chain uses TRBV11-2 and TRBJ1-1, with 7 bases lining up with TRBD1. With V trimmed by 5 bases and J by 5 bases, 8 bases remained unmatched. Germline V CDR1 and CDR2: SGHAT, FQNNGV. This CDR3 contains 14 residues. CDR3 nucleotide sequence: TGTGCCAGCAGCCCGAGGGGGCGGGGTACTGAAGCTTTCTTT. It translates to CASSPRGRGTEAFF.

CDR3: CASSPATGTAQETQYF. CDR3 bases: TGTGCCAGCAGCCCCGCTACAGGGACAGCCCAAGAGACCCAGTACTTC. The chain joins TRBV9 to TRBJ2-5; TRBD1 aligns across 7 bases. Germline assignment: CDR1 SGDLS and CDR2 YYNGEE. CDR3 length: 16 amino acids. V lost 4 bases to trimming and J lost 1 base; unmatched junction nucleotides: 10.

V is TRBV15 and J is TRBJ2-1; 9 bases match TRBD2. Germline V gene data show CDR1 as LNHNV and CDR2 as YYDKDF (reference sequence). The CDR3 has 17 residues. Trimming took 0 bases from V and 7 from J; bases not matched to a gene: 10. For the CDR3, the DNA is TGTGCCACCAGCAGAGATCGGCGGGGGGGCTTTTGGAATGAGCAGTTCTTC. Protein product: CATSRDRRGGFWNEQFF.

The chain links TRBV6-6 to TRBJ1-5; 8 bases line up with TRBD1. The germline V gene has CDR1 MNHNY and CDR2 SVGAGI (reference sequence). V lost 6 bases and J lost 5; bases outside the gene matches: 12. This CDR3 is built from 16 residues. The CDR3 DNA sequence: TGTGCCAGCAGGGGGGGGACAGGACTTTACGATCAGCCCCAGCATTTT. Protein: CASRGGTGLYDQPQHF.

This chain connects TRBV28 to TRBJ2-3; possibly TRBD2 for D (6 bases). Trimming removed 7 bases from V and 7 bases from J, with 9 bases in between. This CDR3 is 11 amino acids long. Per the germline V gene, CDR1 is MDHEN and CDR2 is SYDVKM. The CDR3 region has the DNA TGTGCCAGCAACGGGGGAAATACGCAGTATTTT. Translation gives CASNGGNTQYF.

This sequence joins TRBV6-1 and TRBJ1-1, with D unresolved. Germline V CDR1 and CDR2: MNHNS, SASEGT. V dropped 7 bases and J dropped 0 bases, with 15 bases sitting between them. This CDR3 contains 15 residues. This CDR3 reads CASTHEKLMNTEAFF. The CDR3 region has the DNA TGTGCCAGCACCCACGAAAAGTTAATGAACACTGAAGCTTTCTTT.

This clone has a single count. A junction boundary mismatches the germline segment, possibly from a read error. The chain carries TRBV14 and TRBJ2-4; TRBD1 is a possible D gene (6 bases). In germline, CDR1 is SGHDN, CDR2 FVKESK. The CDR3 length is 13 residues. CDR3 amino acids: CASSPDRPYIQYF. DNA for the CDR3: TGTGCCAGCAGCCCGGACAGACCCTACATTCAATACTTC.

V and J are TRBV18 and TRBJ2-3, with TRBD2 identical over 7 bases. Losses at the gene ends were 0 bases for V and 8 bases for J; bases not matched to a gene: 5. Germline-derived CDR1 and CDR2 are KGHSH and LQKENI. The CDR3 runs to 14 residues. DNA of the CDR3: TGTGCCAGCTCACCACCGGGTCCGGGGGGTACGCAGTATTTT. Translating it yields CASSPPGPGGTQYF. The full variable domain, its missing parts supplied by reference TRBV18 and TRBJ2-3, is NAGVMQNPRHLVRRRGQEARLRCSPMKGHSHVYWYRQLPEEGLKFMVYLQKENIIDESGMPKERFSAEFPKEGPSILRIQQVVRGDSAAYFCASSPPGPGGTQYFGPGTRLTVL.

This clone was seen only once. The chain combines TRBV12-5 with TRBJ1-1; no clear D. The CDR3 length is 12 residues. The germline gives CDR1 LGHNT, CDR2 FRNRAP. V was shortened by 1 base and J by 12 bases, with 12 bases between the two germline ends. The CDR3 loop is CASGLDRQGSFF. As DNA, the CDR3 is TGTGCTAGTGGTTTGGATCGGCAAGGGTCTTTCTTT.

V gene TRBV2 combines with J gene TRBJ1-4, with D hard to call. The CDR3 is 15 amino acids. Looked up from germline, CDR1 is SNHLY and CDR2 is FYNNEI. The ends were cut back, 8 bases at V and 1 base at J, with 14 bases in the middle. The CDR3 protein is CASAVEGVTNEKLFF. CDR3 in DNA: TGTGCCAGCGCGGTCGAAGGAGTAACTAATGAAAAACTGTTTTTT.

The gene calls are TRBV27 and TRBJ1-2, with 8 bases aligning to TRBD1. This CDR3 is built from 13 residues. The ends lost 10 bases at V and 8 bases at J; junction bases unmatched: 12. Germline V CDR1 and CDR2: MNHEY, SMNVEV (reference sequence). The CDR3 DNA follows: TGTGCCACAGCACAGGGGGGGTTCTGGGGCTACACCTTC. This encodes CATAQGGFWGYTF.

CDR3: CASSLGISQPQHF. CDR3 bases: TGTGCCAGCAGTTTAGGTATCAGTCAGCCCCAGCATTTT. V and J are TRBV28 and TRBJ1-5; D gene unclear. CDR1 and CDR2 from the germline V gene are MDHEN and SYDVKM. The CDR3 sequence is 13 residues long. Trimming cost V 2 bases and J 6 bases, with 8 bases left between them.

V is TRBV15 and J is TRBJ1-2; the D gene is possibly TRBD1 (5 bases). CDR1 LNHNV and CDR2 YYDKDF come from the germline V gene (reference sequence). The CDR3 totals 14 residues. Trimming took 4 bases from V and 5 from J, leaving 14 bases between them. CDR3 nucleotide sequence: TGTGCCACCAGCACCTTTCAGGGAGGGTATGGCTACACCTTC. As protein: CATSTFQGGYGYTF.

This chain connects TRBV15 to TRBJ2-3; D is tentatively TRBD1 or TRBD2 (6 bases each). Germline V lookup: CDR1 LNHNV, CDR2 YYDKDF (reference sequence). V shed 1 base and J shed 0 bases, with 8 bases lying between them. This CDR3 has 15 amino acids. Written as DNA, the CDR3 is TGTGCCACCAGCAGAGGAGGGGGGAGCACAGATACGCAGTATTTT. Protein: CATSRGGGSTDTQYF.

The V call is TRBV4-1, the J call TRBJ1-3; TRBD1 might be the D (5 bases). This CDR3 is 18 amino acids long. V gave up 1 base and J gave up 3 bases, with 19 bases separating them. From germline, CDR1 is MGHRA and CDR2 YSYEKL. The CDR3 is CASSQVDMGQVNGNTIYF. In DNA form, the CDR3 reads TGCGCCAGCAGCCAAGTCGATATGGGGCAGGTTAATGGAAACACCATATATTTT.

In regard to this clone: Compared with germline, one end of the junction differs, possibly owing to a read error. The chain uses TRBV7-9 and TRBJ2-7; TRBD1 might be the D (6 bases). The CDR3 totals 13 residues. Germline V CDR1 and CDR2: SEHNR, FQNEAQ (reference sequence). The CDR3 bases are TGTGCCAGCAGCGGGGACACCAGCTACGAGCAATACTTC. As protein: CASSGDTSYEQYF.

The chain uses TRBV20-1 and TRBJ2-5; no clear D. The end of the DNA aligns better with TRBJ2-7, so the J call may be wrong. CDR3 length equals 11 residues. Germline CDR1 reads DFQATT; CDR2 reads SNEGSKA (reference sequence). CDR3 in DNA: TGCAGTGCTAGGATGGGTTACGAGCAGTACTTC. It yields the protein CSARMGYEQYF.